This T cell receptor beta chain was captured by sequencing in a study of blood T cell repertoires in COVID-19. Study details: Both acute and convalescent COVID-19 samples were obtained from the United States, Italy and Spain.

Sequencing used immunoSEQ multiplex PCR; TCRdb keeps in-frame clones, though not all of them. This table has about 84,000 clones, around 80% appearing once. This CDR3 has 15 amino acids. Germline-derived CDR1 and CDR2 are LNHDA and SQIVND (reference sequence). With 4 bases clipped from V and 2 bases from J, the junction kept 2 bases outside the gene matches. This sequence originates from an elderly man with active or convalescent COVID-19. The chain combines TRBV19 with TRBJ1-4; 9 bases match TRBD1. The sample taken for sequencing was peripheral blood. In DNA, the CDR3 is TGTGCCAGTAGTAAAACAGGGGGCACTAATGAAAAACTGTTTTTT. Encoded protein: CASSKTGGTNEKLFF.